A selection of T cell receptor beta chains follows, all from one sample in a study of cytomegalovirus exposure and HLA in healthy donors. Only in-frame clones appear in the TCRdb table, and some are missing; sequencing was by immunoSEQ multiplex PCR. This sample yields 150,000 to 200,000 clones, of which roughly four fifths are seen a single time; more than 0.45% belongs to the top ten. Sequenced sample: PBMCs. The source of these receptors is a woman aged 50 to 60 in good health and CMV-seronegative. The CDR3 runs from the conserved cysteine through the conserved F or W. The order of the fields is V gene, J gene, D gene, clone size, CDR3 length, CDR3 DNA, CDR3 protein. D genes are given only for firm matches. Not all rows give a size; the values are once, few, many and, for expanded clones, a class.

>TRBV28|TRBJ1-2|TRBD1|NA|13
TGTGCCACTACAGACAGGGTTAACTATGGCTACACCTTC
CATTDRVNYGYTF
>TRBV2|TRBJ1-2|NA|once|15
TGTGCCAGCAGTGTTTTCGTGGCCGCCAACTATGGCTACACCTTC
CASSVFVAANYGYTF
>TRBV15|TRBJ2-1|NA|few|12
TGTGCCACCAACCGAGGTAACAATGAGCAGTTCTTC
CATNRGNNEQFF
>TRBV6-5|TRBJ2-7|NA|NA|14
TGTGCCAGCAGTCGACAAAGGGGCCCCTACGAGCAGTACTTC
CASSRQRGPYEQYF
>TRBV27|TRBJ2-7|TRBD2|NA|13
TGTGCCAGCCAAAGCGGGGGGGGGTACGAGCAGTACTTC
CASQSGGGYEQYF
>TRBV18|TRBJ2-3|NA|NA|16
TGTGCCAGCTCACCACCCCCGGGACTCGGCACAGATACGCAGTATTTT
CASSPPPGLGTDTQYF
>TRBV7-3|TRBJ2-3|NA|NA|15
TGTGCCAGCAGCTTAAGCGGGCAGGTTACAGATACGCAGTATTTT
CASSLSGQVTDTQYF
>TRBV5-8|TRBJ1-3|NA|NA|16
TGTGCCAGCAGCGGCTTGGACAGTTACTCTGGAAACACCATATATTTT
CASSGLDSYSGNTIYF
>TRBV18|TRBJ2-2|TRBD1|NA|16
TGTGCCAGCTCACCAAGTAGCGGGACAGGGGAGGCGGAGCTGTTTTTT
CASSPSSGTGEAELFF
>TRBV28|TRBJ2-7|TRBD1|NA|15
TGTGCCAGCAGACAAACCGGGACAGGATTCTCCGAGCAGTACTTC
CASRQTGTGFSEQYF
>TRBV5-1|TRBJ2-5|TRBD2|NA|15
TGCGCCAGCAGCTCGGGGGCCAGCGGGAGGGAGACCCAGTACTTC
CASSSGASGRETQYF
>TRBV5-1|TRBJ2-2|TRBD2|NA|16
TGCGCCAGCAGCTTAACATCTAGCGGAGACACCGGGGAGCTGTTTTTT
CASSLTSSGDTGELFF
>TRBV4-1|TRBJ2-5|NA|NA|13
TGCGCCAGCAGCCAAGTGCAGGGAGAGACCCAGTACTTC
CASSQVQGETQYF
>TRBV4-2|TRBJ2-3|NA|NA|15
TGTGCCAGCAGCCTCCTGGGGGGTTTTAAAGATACGCAGTATTTT
CASSLLGGFKDTQYF
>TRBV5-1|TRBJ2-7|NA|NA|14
TGCGCCAGCAGCTTGCAGGGGTCGTCCTTCGAGCAGTACTTC
CASSLQGSSFEQYF
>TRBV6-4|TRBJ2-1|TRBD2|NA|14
TGTGCCAGCAGTAGTCAGGGAGGGGATAATGAGCAGTTCTTC
CASSSQGGDNEQFF
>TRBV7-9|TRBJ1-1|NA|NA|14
TGTGCCAGCAACGAGGGACTCTTGAACACTGAAGCTTTCTTT
CASNEGLLNTEAFF
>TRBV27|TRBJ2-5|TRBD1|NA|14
TGTGCCAGCAGCTGGGGACAGGGTAGTGGGGCCCAGTACTTC
CASSWGQGSGAQYF
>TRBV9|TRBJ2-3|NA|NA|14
TGTGCCAGCAGCGTAGGTCCCCTTACAGATACGCAGTATTTT
CASSVGPLTDTQYF
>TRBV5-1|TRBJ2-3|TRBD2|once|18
TGCGCCAGCAGCTCCCAACCTACGGGGGGGCGTAGCACAGATACGCAGTATTTT
CASSSQPTGGRSTDTQYF
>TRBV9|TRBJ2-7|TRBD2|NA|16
TGTGCCAGCAGCGCGGGACTAGCGGGGGGCGGCTACGAGCAGTACTTC
CASSAGLAGGGYEQYF
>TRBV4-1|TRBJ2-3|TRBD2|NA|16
TGCGCCAGCAGTGCTAGCGGGGGGGCCACCACAGATACGCAGTATTTT
CASSASGGATTDTQYF
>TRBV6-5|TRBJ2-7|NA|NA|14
TGTGCCAGCAGTTACTCGGCAGGGTTGCACGAGCAGTACTTC
CASSYSAGLHEQYF
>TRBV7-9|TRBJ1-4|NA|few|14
TGTGCCAGCAGCTCAACGGACAGCAATGAAAAACTGTTTTTT
CASSSTDSNEKLFF
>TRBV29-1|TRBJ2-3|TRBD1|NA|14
TGCAGCTTGGGACAGGGGGGTTGGACAGATACGCAGTATTTT
CSLGQGGWTDTQYF
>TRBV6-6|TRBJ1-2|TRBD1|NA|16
TGTGCCAGCAGCACCGGGACAGGGGAGGTTAACTATGGCTACACCTTC
CASSTGTGEVNYGYTF
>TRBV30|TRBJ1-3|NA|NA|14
TGTGCCTGGAGCGGCAGGGGTGGCGGAAACACCATATATTTT
CAWSGRGGGNTIYF
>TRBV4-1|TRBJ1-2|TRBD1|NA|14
TGCGCCAGCAGCCAAGCGGGACAGACATATGGCTACACCTTC
CASSQAGQTYGYTF
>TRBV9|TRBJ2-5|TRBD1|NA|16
TGTGCCAGCAGCTTAAACCCGGGACAGGCACAAGAGACCCAGTACTTC
CASSLNPGQAQETQYF
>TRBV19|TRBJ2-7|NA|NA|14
TGTGCCAGTAGCCTACAGATATTCTCCTACGAGCAGTACTTC
CASSLQIFSYEQYF
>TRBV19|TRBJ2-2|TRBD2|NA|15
TGTGCCAGTAGTATCCTAGCGGGAGGCACCGGGGAGCTGTTTTTT
CASSILAGGTGELFF
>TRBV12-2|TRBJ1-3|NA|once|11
TGTGCAAGTCGCTTAGACCACAGGTTCTCTTTT
CASRLDHRFSF
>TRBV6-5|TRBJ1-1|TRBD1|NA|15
TGTGCCAGCAAATATCAGGGGGCAACGGACACTGAAGCTTTCTTT
CASKYQGATDTEAFF
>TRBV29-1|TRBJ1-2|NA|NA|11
TGCAGCGGAACAGAAAACTATGGCTACACCTTC
CSGTENYGYTF
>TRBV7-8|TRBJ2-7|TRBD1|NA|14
TGTGCCAGCAGCATCGACAGGGGGGCCTACGAGCAGTACTTC
CASSIDRGAYEQYF
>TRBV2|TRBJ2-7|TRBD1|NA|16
TGTGCCAGCATCGAACGACAGGGGGGACGAGCGTACGAGCAGTACTTC
CASIERQGGRAYEQYF
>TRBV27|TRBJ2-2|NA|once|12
TGTGCCAGCAGTTTTACAGTTGGGGAGCTGTTTTTT
CASSFTVGELFF
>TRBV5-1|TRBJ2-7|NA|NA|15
TGCGCCAGCAGCTTGGGGTCGTTCAGGGTAGAAGAGCAGTACTTC
CASSLGSFRVEEQYF
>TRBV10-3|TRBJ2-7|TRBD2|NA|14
TGTGCCATCGGCATGAGCGGGAGAGCAATCGAGCAGTACTTC
CAIGMSGRAIEQYF
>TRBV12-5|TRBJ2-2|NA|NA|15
TGTGCTAGTGGTGTGGGGGACTCGAACACCGGGGAGCTGTTTTTT
CASGVGDSNTGELFF
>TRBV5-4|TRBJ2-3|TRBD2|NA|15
TGTGCCAGCAGCTTTCTTAGCGGGGTCACAGATACGCAGTATTTT
CASSFLSGVTDTQYF
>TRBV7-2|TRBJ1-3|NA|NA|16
TGTGCCAGCAGCTCATCACAGGTTACATGGGGAAACACCATATATTTT
CASSSSQVTWGNTIYF
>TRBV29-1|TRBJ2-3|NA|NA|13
TGCAGCGTTGATAGCGGCAGCACAGATACGCAGTATTTT
CSVDSGSTDTQYF
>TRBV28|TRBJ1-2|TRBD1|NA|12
TGTGCCAGCAGAACCCAGGGGGCAGGCTACACCTTC
CASRTQGAGYTF
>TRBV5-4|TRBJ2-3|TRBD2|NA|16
TGTGCCAGCAGCGCGGCCACTAGCGGGAGAGCAGATACGCAGTATTTT
CASSAATSGRADTQYF
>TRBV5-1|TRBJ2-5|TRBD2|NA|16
TGCGCCAGCAGCTCGTCCGTCGCTAGCGGGGACGAGACCCAGTACTTC
CASSSSVASGDETQYF
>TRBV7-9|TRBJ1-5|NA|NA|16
TGTTCCAGCAGCTTAGCGGGCCAGGGGATCAATCAGCCCCAGCATTTT
CSSSLAGQGINQPQHF
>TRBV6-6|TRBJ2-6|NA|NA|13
TGTGCCAGCACGGAGTCTGGGGCCAACGTCCTGACTTTC
CASTESGANVLTF
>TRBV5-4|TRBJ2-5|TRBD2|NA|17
TGTGCCAGCAGCTTGGGCCGGGGCGGGAGGGCCGTGGAGACCCAGTACTTC
CASSLGRGGRAVETQYF
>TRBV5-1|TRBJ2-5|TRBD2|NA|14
TGCGCCAGCAGCATAGCGGGGGATCAAGAGACCCAGTACTTC
CASSIAGDQETQYF
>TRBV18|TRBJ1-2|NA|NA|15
TGTGCCAGCTCACCAAAAGGGGCACCGCGGGAGGGCTACACCTTC
CASSPKGAPREGYTF
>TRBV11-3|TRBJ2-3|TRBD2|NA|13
TGTGCCAGCAGCTATAGCGGGGGGCCACAGCAGTATTTT
CASSYSGGPQQYF
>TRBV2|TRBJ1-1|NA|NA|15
TGTGCCAGCCGACGGAACCGAGGAGTGAACACTGAAGCTTTCTTT
CASRRNRGVNTEAFF